This paragraph reports one T cell receptor beta chain. Every donor, a Caucasian adult, lived in Nashville, Tennessee. TCRdb keeps only in-frame clones here, not all; method: immunoSEQ multiplex PCR. The sample records 2 million to 3 million clones, roughly 93% being singletons. This entry belongs to a study of shared clonotypes between healthy human individuals. In the study overall: The donors, two women and a few men, were aged 18 to 49.

The receptor was derived from a young man in good health. Some clones in this sample may be carry-over from other donors' samples. The sequencing sample was made of naive CD4+ T cells from PBMCs. Subset of the sample: CD45RA+ positively selected.

CDR3 loop: CASSRGLAGGDEQFF. The CDR3 DNA is TGTGCCAGCAGTCGGGGACTAGCGGGAGGCGATGAGCAGTTCTTC. The rearrangement joins TRBV28 to TRBJ2-1, with 15 bases aligning to TRBD2. J lost 8 bases, V lost 5 bases, and 4 bases had no gene match. Germline loops: CDR1 MDHEN, CDR2 SYDVKM. This CDR3 region has 15 residues.